This T cell receptor (beta chain) is drawn from a study of cytomegalovirus exposure and HLA in healthy donors. PCR involved 60 Vbeta and 13 Jbeta primers. Profiled with immunoSEQ multiplex PCR; TCRdb holds only in-frame clones, not every one. The table shows some 180,000 clones, with more than 60% occurring only once. A remark on this clone: Antigen specificity is unknown.

This CDR3 has 13 amino acids. V dropped 7 bases and J dropped 4; count of bases not matched to a gene: 6. CDR1 and CDR2 (germline): MNHNY, SVGAGI (reference sequence). Notes on the study in general: Researchers reported in a later analysis that a missense DCLRE1C variant was tied to TCR beta V- and J-gene trimming. The study labeled 164 TCR beta chains cytomegalovirus-associated. Across all donors, roughly uniform sequencing depth was an assumption of the presence/absence analyses.

The sequencing sample was made of PBMCs. The chain couples TRBV6-6 to TRBJ2-5, with 7 bases that match TRBD2. The TCR sequence derives from a woman between 55 and 75 years old in good health and CMV-seropositive. The CDR3 loop reads CASTKLASETQYF. In nucleotides, the CDR3 is TGTGCCAGCACCAAACTAGCGTCAGAGACCCAGTACTTC.